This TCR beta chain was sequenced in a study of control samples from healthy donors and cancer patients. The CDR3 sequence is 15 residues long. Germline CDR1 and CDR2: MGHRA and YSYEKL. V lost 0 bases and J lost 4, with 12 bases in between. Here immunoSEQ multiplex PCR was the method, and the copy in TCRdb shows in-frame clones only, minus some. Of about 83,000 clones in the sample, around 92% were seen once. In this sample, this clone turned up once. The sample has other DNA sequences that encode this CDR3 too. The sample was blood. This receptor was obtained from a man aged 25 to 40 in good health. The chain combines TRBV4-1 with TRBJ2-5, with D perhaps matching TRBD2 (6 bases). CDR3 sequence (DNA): TGCGCCAGCAGCCAAGATGGTTTGGGAGGAGAGACCCAGTACTTC. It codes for CASSQDGLGGETQYF.